This T cell receptor beta chain was identified during a study of blood T cell repertoires in COVID-19. As for the study in general: Material from acute and convalescent COVID-19 was sourced from the United States, Italy and Spain.

Profiling relied on immunoSEQ multiplex PCR, and the TCRdb table lists in-frame clones only, not all of them. The sample consists of 130,000 to 150,000 clones, 65% to 85% of them appearing once. Germline V CDR1 and CDR2: SGHDN, FVKESK. This CDR3 is 14 amino acids long. V gave up 0 bases and J gave up 7 bases, with 9 bases separating them. The chain joins TRBV14 to TRBJ2-2; TRBD2 is a possible D gene (6 bases). The receptor's source is a woman aged 50 to 60 with acute or convalescent COVID-19. Sequencing was performed on peripheral blood. This CDR3 is CASSQERGNGELFF. The CDR3 DNA follows: TGTGCCAGCAGCCAAGAGCGCGGGAACGGGGAGCTGTTTTTT.